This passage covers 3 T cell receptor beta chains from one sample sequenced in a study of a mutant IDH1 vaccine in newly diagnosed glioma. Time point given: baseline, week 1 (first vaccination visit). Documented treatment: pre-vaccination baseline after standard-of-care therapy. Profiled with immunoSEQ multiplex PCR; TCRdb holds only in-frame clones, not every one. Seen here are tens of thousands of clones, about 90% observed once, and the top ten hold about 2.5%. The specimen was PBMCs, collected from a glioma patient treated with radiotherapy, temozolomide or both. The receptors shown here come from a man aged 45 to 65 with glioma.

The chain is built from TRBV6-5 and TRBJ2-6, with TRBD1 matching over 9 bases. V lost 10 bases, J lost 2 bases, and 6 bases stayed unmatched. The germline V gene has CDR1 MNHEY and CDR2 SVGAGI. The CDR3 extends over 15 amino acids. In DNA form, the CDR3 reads TGTGCCACAAGACAGGGGGATGCTGGGGCCAACGTCCTGACTTTC. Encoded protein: CATRQGDAGANVLTF.

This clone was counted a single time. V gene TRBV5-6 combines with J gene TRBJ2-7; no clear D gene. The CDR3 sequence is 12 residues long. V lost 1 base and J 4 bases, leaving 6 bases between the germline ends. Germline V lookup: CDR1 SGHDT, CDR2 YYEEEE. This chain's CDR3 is CASSLRPYEQYF. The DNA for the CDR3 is TGTGCCAGCAGCTTGCGCCCGTACGAGCAGTACTTC.

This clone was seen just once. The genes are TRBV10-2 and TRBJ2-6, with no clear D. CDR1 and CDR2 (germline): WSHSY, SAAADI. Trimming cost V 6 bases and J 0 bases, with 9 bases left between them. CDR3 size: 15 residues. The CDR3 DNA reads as TGCGCCAGCAGCTTAATGGACTCTGGGGCCAACGTCCTGACTTTC. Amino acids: CASSLMDSGANVLTF.